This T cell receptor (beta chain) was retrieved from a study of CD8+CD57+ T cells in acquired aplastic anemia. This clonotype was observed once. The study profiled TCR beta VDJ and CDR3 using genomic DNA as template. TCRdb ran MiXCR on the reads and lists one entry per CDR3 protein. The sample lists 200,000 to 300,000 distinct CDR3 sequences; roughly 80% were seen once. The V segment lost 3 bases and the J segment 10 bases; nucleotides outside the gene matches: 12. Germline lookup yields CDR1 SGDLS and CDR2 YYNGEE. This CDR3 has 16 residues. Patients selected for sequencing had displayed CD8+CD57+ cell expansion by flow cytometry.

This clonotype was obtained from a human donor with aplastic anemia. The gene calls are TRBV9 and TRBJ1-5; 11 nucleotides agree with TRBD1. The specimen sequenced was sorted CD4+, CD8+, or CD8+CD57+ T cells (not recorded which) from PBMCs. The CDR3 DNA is TGTGCCAGCAGCGACGGACAGGGGGCAGGTGAAAAACCCCAGCATTTT. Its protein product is CASSDGQGAGEKPQHF.